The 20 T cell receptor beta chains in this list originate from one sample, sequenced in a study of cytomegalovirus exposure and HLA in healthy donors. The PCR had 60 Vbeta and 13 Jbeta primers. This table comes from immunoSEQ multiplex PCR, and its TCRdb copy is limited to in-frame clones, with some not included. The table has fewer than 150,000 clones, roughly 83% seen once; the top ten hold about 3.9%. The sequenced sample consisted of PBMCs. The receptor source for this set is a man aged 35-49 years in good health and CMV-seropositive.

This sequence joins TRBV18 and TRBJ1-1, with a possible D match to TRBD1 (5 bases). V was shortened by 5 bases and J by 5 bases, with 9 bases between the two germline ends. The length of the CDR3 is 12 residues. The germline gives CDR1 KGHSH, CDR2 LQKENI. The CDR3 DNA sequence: TGTGCCAGCTCAGAAGACAGAACTGAAGCTTTCTTT. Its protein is CASSEDRTEAFF.

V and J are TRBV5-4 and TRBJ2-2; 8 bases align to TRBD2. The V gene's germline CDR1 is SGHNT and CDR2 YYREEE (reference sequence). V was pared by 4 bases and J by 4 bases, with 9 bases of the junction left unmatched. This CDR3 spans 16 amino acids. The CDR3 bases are TGTGCCAGCAGCACCCGTACAGCGGGAGTCACCGGGGAGCTGTTTTTT. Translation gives CASSTRTAGVTGELFF.

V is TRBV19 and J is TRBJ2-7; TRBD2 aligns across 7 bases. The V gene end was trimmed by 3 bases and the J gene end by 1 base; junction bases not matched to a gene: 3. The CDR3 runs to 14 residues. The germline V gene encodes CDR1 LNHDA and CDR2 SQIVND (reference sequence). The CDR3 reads CASSMASGSYEQYF. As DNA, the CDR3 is TGTGCCAGTAGTATGGCTAGCGGATCCTACGAGCAGTACTTC. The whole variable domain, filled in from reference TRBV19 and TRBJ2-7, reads DGGITQSPKYLFRKEGQNVTLSCEQNLNHDAMYWYRQDPGQGLRLIYYSQIVNDFQKGDIAEGYSVSREKKESFPLTVTSAQKNPTAFYLCASSMASGSYEQYFGPGTRLTVT.

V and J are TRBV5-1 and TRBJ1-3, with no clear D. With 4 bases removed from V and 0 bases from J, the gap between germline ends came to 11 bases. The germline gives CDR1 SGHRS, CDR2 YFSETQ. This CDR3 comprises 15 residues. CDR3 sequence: CASSTGLSSGNTIYF. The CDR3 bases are TGCGCCAGCAGCACCGGACTGAGCTCTGGAAACACCATATATTTT.

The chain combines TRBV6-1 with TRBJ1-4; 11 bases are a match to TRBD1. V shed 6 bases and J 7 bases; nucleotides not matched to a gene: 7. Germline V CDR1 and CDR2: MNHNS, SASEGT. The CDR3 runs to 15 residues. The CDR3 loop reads CASSPFGTGGEKLFF. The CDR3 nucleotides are TGTGCCAGCAGCCCTTTCGGGACAGGGGGTGAAAAACTGTTTTTT.

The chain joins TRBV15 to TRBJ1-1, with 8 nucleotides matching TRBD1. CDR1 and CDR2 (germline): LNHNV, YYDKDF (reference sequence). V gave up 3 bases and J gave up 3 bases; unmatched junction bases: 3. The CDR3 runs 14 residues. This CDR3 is CATSRDRADTEAFF. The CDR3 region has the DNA TGTGCCACCAGCAGGGACAGGGCCGACACTGAAGCTTTCTTT. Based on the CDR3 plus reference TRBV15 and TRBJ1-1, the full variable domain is DAMVIQNPRYQVTQFGKPVTLSCSQTLNHNVMYWYQQKSSQAPKLLFHYYDKDFNNEADTPDNFQSRRPNTSFCFLDIRSPGLGDTAMYLCATSRDRADTEAFFGQGTRLTVV.

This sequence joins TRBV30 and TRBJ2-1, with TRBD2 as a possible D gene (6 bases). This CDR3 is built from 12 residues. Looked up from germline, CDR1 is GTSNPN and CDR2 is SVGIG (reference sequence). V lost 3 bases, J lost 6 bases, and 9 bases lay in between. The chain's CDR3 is CAWRGTANEQFF. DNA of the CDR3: TGTGCCTGGAGAGGGACTGCCAATGAGCAGTTCTTC.

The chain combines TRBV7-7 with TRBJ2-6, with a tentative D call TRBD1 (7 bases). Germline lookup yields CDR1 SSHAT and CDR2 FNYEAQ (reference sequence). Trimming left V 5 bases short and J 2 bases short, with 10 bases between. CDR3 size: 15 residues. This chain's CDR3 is CASSGGGAGANVLTF. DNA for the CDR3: TGTGCCAGCAGCGGAGGGGGCGCTGGGGCCAACGTCCTGACTTTC.

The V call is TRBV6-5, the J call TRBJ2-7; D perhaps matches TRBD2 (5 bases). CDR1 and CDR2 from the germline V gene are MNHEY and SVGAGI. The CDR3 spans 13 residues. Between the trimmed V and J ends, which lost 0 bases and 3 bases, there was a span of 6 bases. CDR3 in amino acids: CASSYSGDYEQYF. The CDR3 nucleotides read TGTGCCAGCAGTTACTCCGGGGACTACGAGCAGTACTTC.

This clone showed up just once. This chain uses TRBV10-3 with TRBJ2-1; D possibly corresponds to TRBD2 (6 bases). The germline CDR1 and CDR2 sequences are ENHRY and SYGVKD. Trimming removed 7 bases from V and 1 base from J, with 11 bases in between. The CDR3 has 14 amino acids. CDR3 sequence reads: CAITPGGSYNEQFF. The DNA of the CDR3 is TGTGCCATCACCCCTGGGGGGTCCTACAATGAGCAGTTCTTC.

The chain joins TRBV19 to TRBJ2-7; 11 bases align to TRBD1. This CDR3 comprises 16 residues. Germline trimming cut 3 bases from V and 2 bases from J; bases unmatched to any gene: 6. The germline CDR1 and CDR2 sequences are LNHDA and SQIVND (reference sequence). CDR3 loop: CASSILPGQGAYEQYF. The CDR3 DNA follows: TGTGCCAGTAGTATTTTACCGGGACAGGGGGCCTACGAGCAGTACTTC.

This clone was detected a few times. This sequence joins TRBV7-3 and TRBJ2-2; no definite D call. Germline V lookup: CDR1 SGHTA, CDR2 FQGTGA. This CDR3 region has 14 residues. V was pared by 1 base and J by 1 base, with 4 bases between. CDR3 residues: CASSLRQNTGELFF. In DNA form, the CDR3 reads TGTGCCAGCAGCTTAAGACAGAACACCGGGGAGCTGTTTTTT.

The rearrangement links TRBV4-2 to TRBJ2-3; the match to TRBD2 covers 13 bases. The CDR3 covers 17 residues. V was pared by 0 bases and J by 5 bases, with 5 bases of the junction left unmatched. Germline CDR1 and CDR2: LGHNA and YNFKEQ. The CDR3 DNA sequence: TGTGCCAGCAGCCAAGATCACGGACTAGCGGGAGAAGATACGCAGTATTTT. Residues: CASSQDHGLAGEDTQYF.

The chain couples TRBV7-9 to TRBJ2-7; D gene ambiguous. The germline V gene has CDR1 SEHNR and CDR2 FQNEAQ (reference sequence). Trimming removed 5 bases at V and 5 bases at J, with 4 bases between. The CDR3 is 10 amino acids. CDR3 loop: CASSNNEQYF. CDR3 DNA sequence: TGTGCCAGCAGCAACAACGAGCAGTACTTC.

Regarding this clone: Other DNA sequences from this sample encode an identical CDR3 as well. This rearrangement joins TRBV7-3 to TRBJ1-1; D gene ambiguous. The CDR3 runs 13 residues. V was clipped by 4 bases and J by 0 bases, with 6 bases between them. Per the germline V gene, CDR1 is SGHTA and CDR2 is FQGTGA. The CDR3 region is CASSSGLNTEAFF. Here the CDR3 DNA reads TGTGCCAGCAGCTCAGGTCTGAACACTGAAGCTTTCTTT.

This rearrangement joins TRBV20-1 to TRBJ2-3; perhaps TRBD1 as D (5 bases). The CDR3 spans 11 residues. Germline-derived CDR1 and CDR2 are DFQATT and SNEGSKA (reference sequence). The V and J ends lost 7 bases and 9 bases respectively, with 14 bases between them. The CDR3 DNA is TGCAGTGGTCAGGGCTACGGCACGCAGTATTTT. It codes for CSGQGYGTQYF.

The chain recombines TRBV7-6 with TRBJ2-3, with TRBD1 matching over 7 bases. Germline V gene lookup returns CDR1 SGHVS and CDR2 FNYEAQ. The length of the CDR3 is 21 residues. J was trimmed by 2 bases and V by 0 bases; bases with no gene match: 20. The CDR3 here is CASSLAKIVRPGQPSTDTQYF. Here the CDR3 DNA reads TGTGCCAGCAGCTTAGCCAAAATAGTCCGACCGGGACAGCCATCCACAGATACGCAGTATTTT.

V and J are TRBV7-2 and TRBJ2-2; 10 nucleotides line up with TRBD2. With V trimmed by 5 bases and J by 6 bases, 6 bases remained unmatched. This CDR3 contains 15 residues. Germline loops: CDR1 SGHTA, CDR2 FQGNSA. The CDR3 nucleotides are TGTGCCAGCAGCGAGCTAGCGGGGGTTTCCGGGGAGCTGTTTTTT. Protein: CASSELAGVSGELFF.

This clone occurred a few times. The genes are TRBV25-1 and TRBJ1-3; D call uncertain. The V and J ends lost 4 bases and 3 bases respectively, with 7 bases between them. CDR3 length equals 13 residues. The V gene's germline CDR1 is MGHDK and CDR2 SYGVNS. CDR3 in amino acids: CASSAFSGNTIYF. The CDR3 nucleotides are TGTGCCAGCAGTGCGTTCAGTGGAAACACCATATATTTT. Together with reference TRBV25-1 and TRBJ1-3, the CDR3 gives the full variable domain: EADIYQTPRYLVIGTGKKITLECSQTMGHDKMYWYQQDPGMELHLIHYSYGVNSTEKGDLSSESTVSRIRTEHFPLTLESARPSHTSQYLCASSAFSGNTIYFGEGSWLTVV.

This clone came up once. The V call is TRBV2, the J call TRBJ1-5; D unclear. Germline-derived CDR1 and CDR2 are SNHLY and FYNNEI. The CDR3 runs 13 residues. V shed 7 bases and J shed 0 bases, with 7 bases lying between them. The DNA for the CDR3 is TGTGCCAGCATCGAGGATAGCAATCAGCCCCAGCATTTT. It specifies CASIEDSNQPQHF.